Sequencing of this T cell receptor beta chain was carried out in a study of T cell clonality in common variable immunodeficiency. Study results and caveats: Compared with controls, CVID subjects had fewer shared TCRbeta clones. Reportedly, TCR beta sequences from common variable immunodeficiency showed fewer deletions and N-nucleotide insertions.

CVID meant reduced serum IgG, IgA and/or IgM plus specific antibody deficiency. Caucasian heritage predominated among both patients and controls. Sequencing input was equivalent genomic DNA from CVID and controls. TCRdb's copy holds only in-frame clones and misses some; the assay was immunoSEQ multiplex PCR. The table records about 6,600 clones without singletons, the ten largest covering roughly 5%. CDR3 size: 14 residues. Trimming stripped 3 bases from V and 2 bases from J, with 11 bases between. Germline V gene lookup returns CDR1 ENHRY and CDR2 SYGVKD. A note on this clone: Its target is unknown. The read stops 3 residues short of the end of the CDR3; the missing end is completed from the germline J gene.

The source material was peripheral blood mononuclear cells. The clonotype comes from a human donor with common variable immunodeficiency. The chain links TRBV10-3 to TRBJ2-7; unclear D gene. The CDR3 region is CAISDHSLTYEQYF. Incomplete CDR3 DNA: TGTGCCATCAGTGATCACAGCCTAACCTACGAG.